This T cell receptor (beta chain) was profiled in a study of blood T cell repertoires in COVID-19. About the research overall: Collection of acute and convalescent COVID-19 samples took place in the United States, Italy and Spain.

Original methodology: Estimates of nucleated cell counts were drawn from the amplification of reference gene primers. Clones were read by immunoSEQ multiplex PCR, and TCRdb kept only the in-frame ones, dropping some. The DNA was the basis for D and trimming; V, J and clone size are from that table. The top ten clones hold about 9.4% of a sample with roughly 97,000 clones, approximately 84% of them seen once. The CDR3 consists of 15 residues. V lost 0 bases, J lost 6 bases, and 14 bases lay in between. From germline, CDR1 is GTSNPN and CDR2 SVGIG (reference sequence). This sequence was found in a man aged 70-80 years with acute or convalescent COVID-19. Sequencing was done on a sample of peripheral blood. This sequence joins TRBV30 and TRBJ2-2, with TRBD1 as a possible D gene (5 bases). CDR3 in amino acids: CAWSVGAGLSGELFF. For the CDR3, the DNA is TGTGCCTGGAGTGTAGGGGCAGGGCTATCCGGGGAGCTGTTTTTT. The full variable domain, rest sourced from reference TRBV30 and TRBJ2-2, is SQTIHQWPATLVQPVGSPLSLECTVEGTSNPNLYWYRQAAGRGLQLLFYSVGIGQISSEVPQNLSASRPQDRQFILSSKKLLLSDSGFYLCAWSVGAGLSGELFFGEGSRLTVL.